Detailed here is one TCR beta chain. This specimen comes from a study of glioma-infiltrating T cells after dendritic cell vaccination. Looked up from germline, CDR1 is MNHEY and CDR2 is SMNVEV (reference sequence). The CDR3 contains 13 residues. V shed 5 bases and J 6 bases; nucleotides not matched to a gene: 5. Generated by immunoSEQ multiplex PCR, the TCRdb table keeps only in-frame clones and is missing some. Among about 92,000 clones listed, under 90% were seen once. This material consisted of blood, taken before dendritic cell vaccination. This receptor was identified in a human donor with glioblastoma. This chain joins TRBV27 and TRBJ2-7; 9 nucleotides align to TRBD1. The CDR3 loop reads CASSRQGGLEQYF. CDR3 in DNA: TGTGCCAGCAGTCGACAGGGGGGGCTCGAGCAGTACTTC.